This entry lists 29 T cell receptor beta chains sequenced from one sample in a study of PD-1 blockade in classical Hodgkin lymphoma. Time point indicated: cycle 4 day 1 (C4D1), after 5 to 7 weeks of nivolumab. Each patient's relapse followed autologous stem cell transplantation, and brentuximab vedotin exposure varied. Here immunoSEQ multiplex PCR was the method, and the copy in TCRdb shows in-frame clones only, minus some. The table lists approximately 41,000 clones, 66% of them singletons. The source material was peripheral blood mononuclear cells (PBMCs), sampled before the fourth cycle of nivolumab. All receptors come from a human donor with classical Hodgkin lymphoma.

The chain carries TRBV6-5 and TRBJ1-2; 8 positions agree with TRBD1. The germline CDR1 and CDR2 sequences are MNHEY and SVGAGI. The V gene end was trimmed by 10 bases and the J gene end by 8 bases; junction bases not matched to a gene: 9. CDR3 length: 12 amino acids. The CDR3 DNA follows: TGTGCCACCATGACAGGGGAGAGGGGCTACACCTTC. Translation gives CATMTGERGYTF.

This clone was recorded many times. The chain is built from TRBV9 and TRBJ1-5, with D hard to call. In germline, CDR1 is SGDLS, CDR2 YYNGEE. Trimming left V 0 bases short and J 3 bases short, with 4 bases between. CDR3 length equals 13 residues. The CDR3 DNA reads TGTGCCAGCAGCGTAGCCCCCAATCAGCCCCAGCATTTT. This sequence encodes CASSVAPNQPQHF.

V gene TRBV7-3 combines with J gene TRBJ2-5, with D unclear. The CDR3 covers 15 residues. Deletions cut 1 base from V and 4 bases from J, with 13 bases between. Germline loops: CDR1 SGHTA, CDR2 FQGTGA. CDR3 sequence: CASSLMAGVGETQYF. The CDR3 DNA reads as TGTGCCAGCAGCTTAATGGCTGGGGTTGGAGAGACCCAGTACTTC.

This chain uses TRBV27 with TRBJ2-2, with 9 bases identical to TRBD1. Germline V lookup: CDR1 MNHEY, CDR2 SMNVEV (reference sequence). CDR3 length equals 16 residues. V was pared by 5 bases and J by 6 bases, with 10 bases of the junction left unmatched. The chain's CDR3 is CASSRRRTGEAGELFF. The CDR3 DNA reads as TGTGCCAGCAGTCGACGGAGGACAGGGGAGGCCGGGGAGCTGTTTTTT.

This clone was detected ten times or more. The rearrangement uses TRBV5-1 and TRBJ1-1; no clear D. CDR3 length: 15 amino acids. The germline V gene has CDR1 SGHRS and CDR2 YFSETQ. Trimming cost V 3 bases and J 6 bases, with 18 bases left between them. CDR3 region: CASSSPGIPGAEAFF. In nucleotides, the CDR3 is TGCGCCAGCAGCTCTCCAGGTATTCCTGGTGCTGAAGCTTTCTTT.

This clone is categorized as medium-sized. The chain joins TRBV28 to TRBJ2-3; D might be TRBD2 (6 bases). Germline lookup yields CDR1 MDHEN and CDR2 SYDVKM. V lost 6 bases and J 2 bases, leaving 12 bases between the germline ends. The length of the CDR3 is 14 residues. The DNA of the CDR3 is TGTGCCAGCAGCAGGGACTCCGCCACAGATACGCAGTATTTT. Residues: CASSRDSATDTQYF.

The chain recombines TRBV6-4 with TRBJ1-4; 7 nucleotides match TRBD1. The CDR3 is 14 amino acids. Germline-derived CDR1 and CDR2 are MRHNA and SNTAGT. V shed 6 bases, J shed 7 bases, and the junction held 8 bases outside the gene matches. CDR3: CASRSKGAGEKLFF. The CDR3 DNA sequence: TGTGCCAGCAGGAGCAAGGGGGCGGGTGAAAAACTGTTTTTT.

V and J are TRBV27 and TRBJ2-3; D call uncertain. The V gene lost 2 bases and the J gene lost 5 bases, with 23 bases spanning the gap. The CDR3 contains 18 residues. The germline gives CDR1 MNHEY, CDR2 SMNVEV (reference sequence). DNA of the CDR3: TGTGCCAGCAGTTTAATTGCTTTTTTGGGCCCCACCGAAGATACGCAGTATTTT. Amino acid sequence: CASSLIAFLGPTEDTQYF.

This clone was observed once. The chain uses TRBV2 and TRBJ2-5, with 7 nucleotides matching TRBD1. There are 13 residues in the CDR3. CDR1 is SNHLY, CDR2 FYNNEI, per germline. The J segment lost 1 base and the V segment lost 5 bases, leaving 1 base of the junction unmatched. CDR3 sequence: CASSWDSQETQYF. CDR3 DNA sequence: TGTGCCAGCAGTTGGGACAGCCAAGAGACCCAGTACTTC.

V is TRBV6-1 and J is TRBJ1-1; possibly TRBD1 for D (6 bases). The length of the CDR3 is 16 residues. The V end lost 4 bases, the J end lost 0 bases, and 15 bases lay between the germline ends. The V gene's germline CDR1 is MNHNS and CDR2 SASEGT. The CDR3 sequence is CASSAVQGKVNTEAFF. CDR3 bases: TGTGCCAGCAGTGCGGTTCAGGGGAAGGTGAACACTGAAGCTTTCTTT.

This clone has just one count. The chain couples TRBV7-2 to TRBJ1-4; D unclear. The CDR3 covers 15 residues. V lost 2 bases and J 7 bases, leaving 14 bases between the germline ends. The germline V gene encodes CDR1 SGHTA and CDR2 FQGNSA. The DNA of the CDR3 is TGTGCCAGCAGCTTACGTGGGAGGAGTGGTGAAAAACTGTTTTTT. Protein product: CASSLRGRSGEKLFF.

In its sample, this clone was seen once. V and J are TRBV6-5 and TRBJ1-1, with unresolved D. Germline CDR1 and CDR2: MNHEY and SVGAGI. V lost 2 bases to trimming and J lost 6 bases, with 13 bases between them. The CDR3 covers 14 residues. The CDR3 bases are TGTGCCAGCAGTTACCAAGAGGCCAGCGCTGAAGCTTTCTTT. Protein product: CASSYQEASAEAFF.

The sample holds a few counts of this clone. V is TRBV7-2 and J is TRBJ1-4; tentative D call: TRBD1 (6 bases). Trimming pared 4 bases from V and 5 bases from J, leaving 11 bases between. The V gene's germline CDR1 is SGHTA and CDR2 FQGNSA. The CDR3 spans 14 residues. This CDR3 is CASSSEGGNEKLFF. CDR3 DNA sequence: TGTGCCAGCAGCTCTGAGGGGGGGAATGAAAAACTGTTTTTT. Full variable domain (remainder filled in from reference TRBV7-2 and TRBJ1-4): GAGVSQSPSNKVTEKGKDVELRCDPISGHTALYWYRQSLGQGLEFLIYFQGNSAPDKSGLPSDRFSAERTGGSVSTLTIQRTQQEDSAVYLCASSSEGGNEKLFFGSGTQLSVL.

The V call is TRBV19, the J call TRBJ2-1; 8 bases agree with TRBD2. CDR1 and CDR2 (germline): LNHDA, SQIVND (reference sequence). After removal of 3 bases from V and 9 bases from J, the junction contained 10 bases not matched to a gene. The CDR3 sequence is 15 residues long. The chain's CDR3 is CASSIWSGRGSEQFF. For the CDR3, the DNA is TGTGCCAGTAGTATTTGGAGCGGGAGAGGTAGTGAGCAGTTCTTC.

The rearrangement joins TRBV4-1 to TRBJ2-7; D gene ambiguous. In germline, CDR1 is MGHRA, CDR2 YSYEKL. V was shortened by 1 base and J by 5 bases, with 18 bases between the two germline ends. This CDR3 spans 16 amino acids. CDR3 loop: CASSQAPPDRLHEQYF. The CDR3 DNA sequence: TGCGCCAGCAGCCAAGCCCCCCCCGATCGGTTGCACGAGCAGTACTTC.

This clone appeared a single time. The CDR3 coding sequence is TGTGCCAGCAGTGCCAGGAGCGGTTCGGCTTGGGAGACCCAGTACTTC. Protein product: CASSARSGSAWETQYF. This sequence joins TRBV6-1 and TRBJ2-5, with a weak D call TRBD2 (5 bases). V dropped 4 bases and J dropped 5 bases, with 20 bases sitting between them. The CDR3 covers 16 residues. Germline V lookup: CDR1 MNHNS, CDR2 SASEGT.

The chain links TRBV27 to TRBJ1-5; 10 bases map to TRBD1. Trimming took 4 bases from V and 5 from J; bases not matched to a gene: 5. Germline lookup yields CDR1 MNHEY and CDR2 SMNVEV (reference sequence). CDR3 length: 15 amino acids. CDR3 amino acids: CASSSLDRGDQPQHF. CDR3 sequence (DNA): TGTGCCAGCAGTTCACTGGACAGGGGGGATCAGCCCCAGCATTTT.

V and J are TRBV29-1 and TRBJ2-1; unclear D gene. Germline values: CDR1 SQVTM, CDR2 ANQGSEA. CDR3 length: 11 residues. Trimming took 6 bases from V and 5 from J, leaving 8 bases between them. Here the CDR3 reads CSVRPNNEQFF. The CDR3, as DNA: TGCAGCGTAAGGCCCAACAATGAGCAGTTCTTC.

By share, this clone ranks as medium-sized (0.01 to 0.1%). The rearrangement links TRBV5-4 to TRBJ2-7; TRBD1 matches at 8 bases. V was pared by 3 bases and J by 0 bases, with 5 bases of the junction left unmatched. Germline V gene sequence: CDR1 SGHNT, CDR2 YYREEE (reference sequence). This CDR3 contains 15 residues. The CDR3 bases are TGTGCCAGCAGCTCAGGGGGCGATTTCTCCTACGAGCAGTACTTC. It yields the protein CASSSGGDFSYEQYF. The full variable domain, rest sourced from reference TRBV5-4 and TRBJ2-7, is ETGVTQSPTHLIKTRGQQVTLRCSSQSGHNTVSWYQQALGQGPQFIFQYYREEENGRGNFPPRFSGLQFPNYSSELNVNALELDDSALYLCASSSGGDFSYEQYFGPGTRLTVT.

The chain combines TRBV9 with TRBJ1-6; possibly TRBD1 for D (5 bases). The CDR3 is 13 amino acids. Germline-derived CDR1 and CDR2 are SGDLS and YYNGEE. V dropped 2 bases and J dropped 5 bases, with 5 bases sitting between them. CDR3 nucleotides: TGTGCCAGCAGCGTGACAGATAATTCACCCCTCCACTTT. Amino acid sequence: CASSVTDNSPLHF.

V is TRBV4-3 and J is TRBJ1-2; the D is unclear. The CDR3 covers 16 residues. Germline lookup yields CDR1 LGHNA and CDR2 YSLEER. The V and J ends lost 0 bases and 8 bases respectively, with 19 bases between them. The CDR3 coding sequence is TGCGCCAGCAGCCAAGATAGTCCCCCAAGGTGGAGCGGCTACACCTTC. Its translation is CASSQDSPPRWSGYTF.

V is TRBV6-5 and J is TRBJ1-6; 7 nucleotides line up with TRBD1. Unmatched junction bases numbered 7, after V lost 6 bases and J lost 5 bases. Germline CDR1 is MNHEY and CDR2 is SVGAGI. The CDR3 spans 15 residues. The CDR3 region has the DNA TGTGCCAGCAGACCCGGGACAGTGGATAATTCACCCCTCCACTTT. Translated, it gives CASRPGTVDNSPLHF.

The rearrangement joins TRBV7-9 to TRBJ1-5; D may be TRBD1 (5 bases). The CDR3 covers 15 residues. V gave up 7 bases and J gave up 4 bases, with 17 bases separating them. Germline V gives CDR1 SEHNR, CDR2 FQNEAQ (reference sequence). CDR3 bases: TGTGCCAGCAACCGGGACGGAGGAAGTAATCAGCCCCAGCATTTT. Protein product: CASNRDGGSNQPQHF. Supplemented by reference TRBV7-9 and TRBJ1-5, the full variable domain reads DTGVSQNPRHKITKRGQNVTFRCDPISEHNRLYWYRQTLGQGPEFLTYFQNEAQLEKSRLLSDRFSAERPKGSFSTLEIQRTEQGDSAMYLCASNRDGGSNQPQHFGDGTRLSIL.

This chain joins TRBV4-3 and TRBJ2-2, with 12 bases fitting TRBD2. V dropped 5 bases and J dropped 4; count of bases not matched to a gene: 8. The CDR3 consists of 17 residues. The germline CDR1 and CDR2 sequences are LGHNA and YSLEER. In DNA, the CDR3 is TGCGCCAGCAGCACCCGGACTAGCGGGACCCGCACCGGGGAGCTGTTTTTT. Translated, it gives CASSTRTSGTRTGELFF.

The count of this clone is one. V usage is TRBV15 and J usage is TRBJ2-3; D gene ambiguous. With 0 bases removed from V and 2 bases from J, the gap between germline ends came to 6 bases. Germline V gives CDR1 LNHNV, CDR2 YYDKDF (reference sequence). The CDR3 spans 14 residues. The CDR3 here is CATSRDKSTDTQYF. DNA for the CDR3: TGTGCCACCAGCAGAGACAAATCCACAGATACGCAGTATTTT.

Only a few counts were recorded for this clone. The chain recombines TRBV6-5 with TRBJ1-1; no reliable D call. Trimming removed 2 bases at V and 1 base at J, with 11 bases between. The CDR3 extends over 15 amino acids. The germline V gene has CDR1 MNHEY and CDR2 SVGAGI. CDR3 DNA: TGTGCCAGCAGTTACAACCCGGGGAGGAACACTGAAGCTTTCTTT. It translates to CASSYNPGRNTEAFF.

CDR3 nucleotide sequence: TGTGCCAGCAGCCCCTATTCAGGTGGCTACGAGCAGTACTTC. Its translation: CASSPYSGGYEQYF. This chain links TRBV7-2 with TRBJ2-7; unclear D gene. The germline CDR1 and CDR2 sequences are SGHTA and FQGNSA. The CDR3 loop spans 14 amino acids. V was pared by 5 bases and J by 3 bases, with 14 bases between.

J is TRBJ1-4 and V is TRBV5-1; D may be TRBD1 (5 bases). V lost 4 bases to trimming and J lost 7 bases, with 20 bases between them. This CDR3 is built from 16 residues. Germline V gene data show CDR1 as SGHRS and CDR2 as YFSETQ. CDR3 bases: TGCGCCAGCAGCCGGGGGGACCAGGGAGGCTCTGAAAAACTGTTTTTT. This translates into CASSRGDQGGSEKLFF.

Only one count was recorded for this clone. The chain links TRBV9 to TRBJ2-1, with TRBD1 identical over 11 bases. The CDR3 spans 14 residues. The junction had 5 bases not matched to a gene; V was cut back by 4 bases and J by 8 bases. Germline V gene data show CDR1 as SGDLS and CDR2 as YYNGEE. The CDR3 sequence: CASSPQGQGDEQFF. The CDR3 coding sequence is TGTGCCAGCAGCCCCCAGGGACAGGGGGATGAGCAGTTCTTC.